A single sample gave rise to the 29 T cell receptor beta chains below, sequenced in a study of blood T cell repertoires in COVID-19. Data came from immunoSEQ multiplex PCR; TCRdb stores just in-frame clones and leaves some out. The sample lists 140,000 to 150,000 clones, roughly three quarters occurring once. Sequenced input: peripheral blood. These receptors originate from a man aged 60 to 69 with acute or convalescent COVID-19.

The V gene is TRBV24-1, the J gene TRBJ2-2; TRBD2 matches at 13 bases. Germline V gene data show CDR1 as KGHDR and CDR2 as SFDVKD. V lost 3 bases, J lost 13 bases, and 13 bases stayed unmatched. CDR3 length equals 17 residues. CDR3 sequence reads: CATSDPSGTSGTSWLFF. CDR3 sequence (DNA): TGTGCCACCAGTGATCCCTCAGGGACTAGCGGGACCAGTTGGCTGTTTTTT.

The genes are TRBV19 and TRBJ2-5; D may be TRBD2 (6 bases). The CDR3 is made up of 14 amino acids. Trimming left V 3 bases short and J 1 base short, with 9 bases between. Germline V gives CDR1 LNHDA, CDR2 SQIVND (reference sequence). The CDR3 loop reads CASSIQGLQETQYF. DNA of the CDR3: TGTGCCAGTAGTATCCAGGGACTCCAAGAGACCCAGTACTTC.

The V gene is TRBV6-4, the J gene TRBJ1-1, with 7 bases matching TRBD1. This CDR3 is 14 amino acids long. In germline, CDR1 is MRHNA, CDR2 SNTAGT. Losses at the gene ends were 4 bases for V and 1 base for J; bases not matched to a gene: 3. The CDR3 region has the DNA TGTGCCAGCAGTGCCACAGGGGCGAACACTGAAGCTTTCTTT. Protein sequence: CASSATGANTEAFF.

This clone has just a few counts. The chain joins TRBV15 to TRBJ2-3; a possible D gene is TRBD2 (5 bases). The CDR3 is made up of 17 amino acids. V lost 1 base and J 5 bases, leaving 19 bases between the germline ends. Per the germline V gene, CDR1 is LNHNV and CDR2 is YYDKDF (reference sequence). CDR3 sequence (DNA): TGTGCCACCAGCAGAGCTTGGGTAGCCCCAAGCGGAGATACGCAGTATTTT. Translating it yields CATSRAWVAPSGDTQYF. The complete variable domain, with remaining parts taken from reference TRBV15 and TRBJ2-3, reads DAMVIQNPRYQVTQFGKPVTLSCSQTLNHNVMYWYQQKSSQAPKLLFHYYDKDFNNEADTPDNFQSRRPNTSFCFLDIRSPGLGDTAMYLCATSRAWVAPSGDTQYFGPGTRLTVL.

The J gene is TRBJ2-3, the V gene TRBV4-1; maybe TRBD2 (5 bases). Trimming took 1 base from V and 4 from J, leaving 6 bases between them. This CDR3 has 13 residues. Germline V gene data show CDR1 as MGHRA and CDR2 as YSYEKL. CDR3 sequence (DNA): TGCGCCAGCAGCCAAGTGGAGGCAGATACGCAGTATTTT. This codes for CASSQVEADTQYF.

This chain joins TRBV7-2 and TRBJ1-2, with unresolved D. Germline V lookup: CDR1 SGHTA, CDR2 FQGNSA. This CDR3 has 15 amino acids. The germline V and J ends were trimmed by 4 bases and 1 base, with 13 bases remaining between them. CDR3 DNA: TGTGCCAGCAGCTCCCGACGGGGAGTTAACTATGGCTACACCTTC. It codes for CASSSRRGVNYGYTF. The whole variable domain, remainder taken from reference TRBV7-2 and TRBJ1-2, is GAGVSQSPSNKVTEKGKDVELRCDPISGHTALYWYRQSLGQGLEFLIYFQGNSAPDKSGLPSDRFSAERTGGSVSTLTIQRTQQEDSAVYLCASSSRRGVNYGYTFGSGTRLTVV.

The genes are TRBV7-9 and TRBJ2-3; D call uncertain. Germline V CDR1 and CDR2: SEHNR, FQNEAQ (reference sequence). Trimming took off 1 base at V and 0 bases at J, with 11 bases between the two ends. This CDR3 comprises 16 residues. Here the CDR3 reads CASSLGQAPSTDTQYF. DNA of the CDR3: TGTGCCAGCAGCTTAGGGCAGGCCCCTAGCACAGATACGCAGTATTTT.

This clone was seen a handful of times. The chain is built from TRBV5-4 and TRBJ2-7; D is perhaps TRBD2 (6 bases). Trimming shortened V by 4 bases and J by 3 bases, and 11 bases separated the two germline ends. The CDR3 runs 13 residues. Germline V gene lookup returns CDR1 SGHNT and CDR2 YYREEE (reference sequence). The CDR3: CASSPTTSYEQYF. The CDR3 coding sequence is TGTGCCAGCAGCCCAACGACTAGCTACGAGCAGTACTTC.

Comments on this clone: Other DNA sequences in this specimen translate into the identical CDR3. The rearrangement links TRBV5-4 to TRBJ2-5; no firm D call. Germline V gives CDR1 SGHNT, CDR2 YYREEE (reference sequence). V lost 0 bases and J lost 1, with 7 bases in between. The CDR3 covers 14 residues. The CDR3 region has the DNA TGTGCCAGCAGCTTGGGAACAGTCCAAGAGACCCAGTACTTC. Its protein product is CASSLGTVQETQYF.

The chain is built from TRBV7-2 and TRBJ1-2; 8 bases fit TRBD1. Germline CDR1 reads SGHTA; CDR2 reads FQGNSA. Germline trimming cut 5 bases from V and 6 bases from J; bases unmatched to any gene: 8. This CDR3 is built from 14 residues. CDR3 protein: CASSPRQGRDGYTF. The DNA for the CDR3 is TGTGCCAGCAGCCCAAGACAGGGGCGGGATGGCTACACCTTC. The full variable domain, with the rest looked up from reference TRBV7-2 and TRBJ1-2, is GAGVSQSPSNKVTEKGKDVELRCDPISGHTALYWYRQSLGQGLEFLIYFQGNSAPDKSGLPSDRFSAERTGGSVSTLTIQRTQQEDSAVYLCASSPRQGRDGYTFGSGTRLTVV.

There are a few counts of this clone. The CDR3 region is CASTAGGRLGGANVLTF. CDR3 nucleotides: TGTGCCAGCACCGCCGGCGGTAGATTGGGTGGGGCCAACGTCCTGACTTTC. The chain recombines TRBV5-6 with TRBJ2-6; D not resolved. The CDR3 runs 17 residues. Germline values: CDR1 SGHDT, CDR2 YYEEEE. V shed 6 bases and J shed 3 bases, with 19 bases lying between them. Filled out from reference TRBV5-6 and TRBJ2-6, the complete variable domain reads DAGVTQSPTHLIKTRGQQVTLRCSPKSGHDTVSWYQQALGQGPQFIFQYYEEEERQRGNFPDRFSGHQFPNYSSELNVNALLLGDSALYLCASTAGGRLGGANVLTFGAGSRLTVL.

In regard to this clone: At one end the junction does not follow the germline gene, possibly because of a read error. The rearrangement links TRBV5-1 to TRBJ1-4; 10 bases map to TRBD1. In germline, CDR1 is SGHRS, CDR2 YFSETQ. CDR3 length: 15 residues. The CDR3 bases are TGCGCCAGCAGATTGGGACAGGGGATTAATGAAAAACTGTTTTTT. It encodes CASRLGQGINEKLFF.

V gene TRBV6-5 combines with J gene TRBJ1-6; 7 nucleotides align to TRBD1. With V trimmed by 4 bases and J by 7 bases, 7 bases remained unmatched. CDR1 and CDR2 from the germline V gene are MNHEY and SVGAGI. CDR3 size: 15 residues. CDR3 nucleotide sequence: TGTGCCAGCAGTTCGGAGGGGGCGGAGAATTCACCCCTCCACTTT. Translated: CASSSEGAENSPLHF.

This clone was picked up a small number of times. This chain connects TRBV5-1 to TRBJ1-1, with TRBD1 matching 8 bases. This CDR3 contains 14 residues. The J segment lost 1 base and the V segment lost 4 bases, leaving 3 bases of the junction unmatched. Germline values: CDR1 SGHRS, CDR2 YFSETQ. This CDR3 reads CASSPGTGNTEAFF. The CDR3 DNA follows: TGCGCCAGCAGCCCGGGGACAGGGAACACTGAAGCTTTCTTT.

V gene TRBV4-1 combines with J gene TRBJ2-2, with 10 bases that match TRBD2. The V gene end was trimmed by 3 bases and the J gene end by 5 bases; junction bases not matched to a gene: 3. Germline-derived CDR1 and CDR2 are MGHRA and YSYEKL. The CDR3 is 15 residues long. The CDR3 nucleotides read TGCGCCAGCAGCCATACTAGCGGGGATACCGGGGAGCTGTTTTTT. It specifies CASSHTSGDTGELFF.

The chain uses TRBV18 and TRBJ2-7; the match to TRBD1 covers 8 bases. Germline-derived CDR1 and CDR2 are KGHSH and LQKENI. V was pared by 5 bases and J by 6 bases, with 9 bases of the junction left unmatched. The CDR3 consists of 14 residues. The CDR3 sequence: CASSAGQGRSEQYF. In DNA, the CDR3 is TGTGCCAGCTCAGCTGGACAGGGTCGAAGCGAGCAGTACTTC.

The chain employs TRBV5-1 and TRBJ2-7; D is perhaps TRBD1 (5 bases). The CDR3 is made up of 13 amino acids. V shed 3 bases and J shed 4 bases, with 11 bases lying between them. Germline V gene data show CDR1 as SGHRS and CDR2 as YFSETQ. CDR3 sequence: CASSSETGYEQYF. In DNA, the CDR3 is TGCGCCAGCAGCTCAGAAACAGGATACGAGCAGTACTTC.

This sequence joins TRBV5-6 and TRBJ2-2; TRBD2 aligns across 14 bases. V lost 4 bases and J lost 5; bases outside the gene matches: 10. The CDR3 length is 18 residues. Per germline, CDR1 SGHDT and CDR2 YYEEEE. The CDR3 DNA sequence: TGTGCCAGCAGCCGACTAGCGGGAGGGCCTCTGGGAACCGGGGAGCTGTTTTTT. This codes for CASSRLAGGPLGTGELFF.

This chain uses TRBV2 with TRBJ2-5, with D maybe TRBD2 (6 bases). V shed 4 bases and J shed 1 base, with 10 bases lying between them. The length of the CDR3 is 14 residues. CDR1 is SNHLY and CDR2 is FYNNEI in the germline V gene. The DNA for the CDR3 is TGTGCCAGCAGTGTGATGGGGGGCCAAGAGACCCAGTACTTC. It specifies CASSVMGGQETQYF. The variable domain in full, with the rest retrieved from reference TRBV2 and TRBJ2-5, is EPEVTQTPSHQVTQMGQEVILRCVPISNHLYFYWYRQILGQKVEFLVSFYNNEISEKSEIFDDQFSVERPDGSNFTLKIRSTKLEDSAMYFCASSVMGGQETQYFGPGTRLLVL.

This clone came up once. This chain uses TRBV9 with TRBJ2-1, with TRBD2 matching over 10 bases. The germline V gene has CDR1 SGDLS and CDR2 YYNGEE. Trimming at V came to 3 bases and at J to 0 bases, leaving 0 bases not matched to a gene. The CDR3 contains 15 residues. CDR3 nucleotides: TGTGCCAGCAGCGGACTAGCGGGCTCCTACAATGAGCAGTTCTTC. Translating gives CASSGLAGSYNEQFF.

The chain is built from TRBV29-1 and TRBJ1-1; D gene unclear. In germline, CDR1 is SQVTM, CDR2 ANQGSEA. V gave up 5 bases and J gave up 5 bases, with 6 bases separating them. This CDR3 spans 10 amino acids. The DNA of the CDR3 is TGCAGCGTTTCCGTGACTGAAGCTTTCTTT. Protein product: CSVSVTEAFF.

The chain has TRBV10-3 and TRBJ1-1; the match to TRBD1 covers 8 bases. V lost 7 bases, J lost 1 base, and 8 bases stayed unmatched. There are 15 residues in the CDR3. Germline V gene data show CDR1 as ENHRY and CDR2 as SYGVKD. CDR3 sequence: CAITGQGGKNTEAFF. In nucleotides, the CDR3 is TGTGCCATCACCGGACAGGGAGGGAAGAACACTGAAGCTTTCTTT.

The chain uses TRBV18 and TRBJ2-5, with 8 bases identical to TRBD2. Germline V lookup: CDR1 KGHSH, CDR2 LQKENI. J gave up 4 bases and V 1 base, and 8 bases lay outside the gene matches. The CDR3 runs to 16 residues. CDR3 sequence reads: CASSPLPGTSSETQYF. The CDR3 nucleotides read TGTGCCAGCTCACCACTTCCAGGGACTAGTTCAGAGACCCAGTACTTC.

This clone was counted once. The V gene is TRBV4-1, the J gene TRBJ2-7; TRBD1 matches at 10 bases. The CDR3 contains 13 residues. J lost 5 bases, V lost 3 bases, and 1 base had no gene match. The germline V gene has CDR1 MGHRA and CDR2 YSYEKL. CDR3 in DNA: TGCGCCAGCAGCCAGACAGGGGGCAACGAGCAGTACTTC. It specifies CASSQTGGNEQYF.

The CDR3 nucleotides read TGTGCCTGGAGTGCCGGGACAGTGTATGAAGCTTTCTTT. It translates to CAWSAGTVYEAFF. V and J are TRBV30 and TRBJ1-1; 7 bases map to TRBD1. Unmatched junction bases numbered 6, after V lost 1 base and J lost 7 bases. The CDR3 loop spans 13 amino acids. Germline-derived CDR1 and CDR2 are GTSNPN and SVGIG (reference sequence).

This clone was observed a handful of times. The V call is TRBV19, the J call TRBJ1-5, with D hard to call. The CDR3 has 14 amino acids. CDR1 is LNHDA and CDR2 is SQIVND in the germline V gene (reference sequence). Trimming shortened V by 6 bases and J by 0 bases, and 9 bases separated the two germline ends. The CDR3 DNA follows: TGTGCCAGTAGGGAGGTTTATAGCAATCAGCCCCAGCATTTT. Protein product: CASREVYSNQPQHF.

This clone was detected a few times. V is TRBV3-1 (or the pseudogene TRBV3-2) and J is TRBJ2-7; no clear D. This CDR3 region has 11 residues. V lost 2 bases and J 7 bases, leaving 6 bases between the germline ends. Germline-derived CDR1 and CDR2 are LGHDT and YNNKEL (reference sequence). The CDR3 nucleotides read TGTGCCAGCAGCCAATGGCGGGAGCAGTACTTC. This sequence encodes CASSQWREQYF.

This rearrangement joins TRBV5-1 to TRBJ1-3; tentatively, D is TRBD1 (6 bases). Trimming took 3 bases from V and 3 from J, leaving 7 bases between them. This CDR3 has 13 amino acids. CDR1 is SGHRS, CDR2 YFSETQ, per germline. CDR3 in DNA: TGCGCCAGCAGCTCGACAGGTGGAAACACCATATATTTT. It translates to CASSSTGGNTIYF.

This clone appeared a single time. The chain is built from TRBV7-2 and TRBJ1-2; a weak D match, TRBD1 (6 bases). Germline lookup yields CDR1 SGHTA and CDR2 FQGNSA. Trimming pared 5 bases from V and 4 bases from J, leaving 17 bases between. CDR3 length: 15 amino acids. CDR3 loop: CASSPGGQLTYGYTF. In DNA, the CDR3 is TGTGCCAGCAGCCCGGGGGGACAACTCACCTATGGCTACACCTTC. The whole variable domain, remainder taken from reference TRBV7-2 and TRBJ1-2, is GAGVSQSPSNKVTEKGKDVELRCDPISGHTALYWYRQSLGQGLEFLIYFQGNSAPDKSGLPSDRFSAERTGGSVSTLTIQRTQQEDSAVYLCASSPGGQLTYGYTFGSGTRLTVV.